This TCR beta chain was retrieved from a study of blood T cell repertoires in COVID-19. The assay was immunoSEQ multiplex PCR, and TCRdb's table has in-frame clones only and misses some. The sample includes 150,000 to 200,000 clones, approximately 80% of them seen just once. Germline V gene data show CDR1 as SGHTA and CDR2 as FQGNSA. The CDR3 spans 15 residues. V lost 5 bases, J lost 2 bases, and 8 bases stayed unmatched. This receptor was obtained from a woman older than 75 with active or convalescent COVID-19. The gene calls are TRBV7-2 and TRBJ2-5; 7 nucleotides match TRBD2. The sample consisted of peripheral blood. CDR3 amino acids: CASSPRAGDQETQYF. CDR3 DNA sequence: TGTGCCAGCAGCCCTCGGGCGGGGGATCAAGAGACCCAGTACTTC.